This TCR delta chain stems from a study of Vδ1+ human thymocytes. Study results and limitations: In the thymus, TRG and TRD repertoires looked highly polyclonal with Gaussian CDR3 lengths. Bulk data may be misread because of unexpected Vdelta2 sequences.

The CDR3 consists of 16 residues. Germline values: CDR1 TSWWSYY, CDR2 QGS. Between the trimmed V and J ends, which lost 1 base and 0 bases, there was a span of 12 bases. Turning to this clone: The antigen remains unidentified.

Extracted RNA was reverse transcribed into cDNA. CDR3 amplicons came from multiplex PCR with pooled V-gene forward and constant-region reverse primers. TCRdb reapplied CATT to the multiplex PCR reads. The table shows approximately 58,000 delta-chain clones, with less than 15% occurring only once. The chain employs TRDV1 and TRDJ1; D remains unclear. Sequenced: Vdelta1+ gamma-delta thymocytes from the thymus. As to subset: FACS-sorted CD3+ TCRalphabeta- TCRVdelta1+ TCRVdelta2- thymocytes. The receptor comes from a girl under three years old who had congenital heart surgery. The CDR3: CALGEQGEEYTDKLIF. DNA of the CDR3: TGTGCTCTTGGGGAACAAGGTGAGGAGTACACCGATAAACTCATCTTT.